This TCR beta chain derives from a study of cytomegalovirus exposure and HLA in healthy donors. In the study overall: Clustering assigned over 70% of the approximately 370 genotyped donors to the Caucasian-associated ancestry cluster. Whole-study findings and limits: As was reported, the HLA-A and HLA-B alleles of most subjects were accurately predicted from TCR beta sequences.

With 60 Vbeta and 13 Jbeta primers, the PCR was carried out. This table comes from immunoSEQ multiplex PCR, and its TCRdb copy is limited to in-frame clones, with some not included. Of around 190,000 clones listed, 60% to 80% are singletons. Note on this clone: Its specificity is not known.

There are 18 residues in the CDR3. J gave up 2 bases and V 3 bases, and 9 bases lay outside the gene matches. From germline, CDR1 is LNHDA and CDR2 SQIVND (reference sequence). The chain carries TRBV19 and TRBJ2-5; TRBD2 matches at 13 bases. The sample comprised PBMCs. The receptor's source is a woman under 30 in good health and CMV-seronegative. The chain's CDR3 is CASSMGVTLAGGQETQYF. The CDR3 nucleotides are TGTGCCAGTAGTATGGGAGTAACACTAGCGGGGGGGCAAGAGACCCAGTACTTC. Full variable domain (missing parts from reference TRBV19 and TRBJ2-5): DGGITQSPKYLFRKEGQNVTLSCEQNLNHDAMYWYRQDPGQGLRLIYYSQIVNDFQKGDIAEGYSVSREKKESFPLTVTSAQKNPTAFYLCASSMGVTLAGGQETQYFGPGTRLLVL.